The sequence of this TCR beta chain was determined in a study of blood T cell repertoires in COVID-19. Study details: Whether acute or convalescent, the COVID-19 samples came from the United States, Italy and Spain. The cDNA or gDNA used as material had been derived from T cells, B-cell-depleted T cells, or PBMCs.

The germline V gene encodes CDR1 SGHTS and CDR2 YDEGEE. The CDR3 is made up of 14 amino acids. The V gene lost 3 bases and the J gene lost 4 bases, with 13 bases spanning the gap. In the original analysis: Estimation of nucleated cell counts relied on the amplification of reference gene primers. Measured with immunoSEQ multiplex PCR; TCRdb has only the in-frame clones, and not every one. The V and J calls and clone size are taken from that table; D and trimming were inferred from the DNA. The sample includes tens of thousands of clones, roughly 90% of them seen just once. The sequence came from a human donor in a cohort sampled during active COVID-19. Sequencing input: peripheral blood. The chain couples TRBV5-8 to TRBJ1-2; possible D gene TRBD1, 6 bases. CDR3 sequence reads: CASSWGGGSYGYTF. The CDR3 DNA reads as TGTGCCAGCAGCTGGGGAGGGGGGTCCTATGGCTACACCTTC.